This entry is about one T cell receptor beta chain. Compared with germline, one end of the junction differs, possibly owing to a read error. This sample stems from a study of blood T cell repertoires in COVID-19. Across the study: The analysed material was cDNA or gDNA that came from T cells, B-cell-depleted T cells, or PBMCs.

Original processing notes: From reference gene primer amplification, estimates of nucleated cell counts were derived. Sequencing used immunoSEQ multiplex PCR; TCRdb keeps in-frame clones, though not all of them. The V and J calls and clone size were taken over from that table, and D and trimming were inferred from the DNA. The table has 200,000 or so clones, roughly nine tenths seen once. The germline V gene encodes CDR1 SSHAT and CDR2 FNYEAQ (reference sequence). The CDR3 is made up of 14 amino acids. Specimen: peripheral blood. The chain employs TRBV7-7 and TRBJ2-5; weak D call: TRBD1 (6 bases). The sequence derives from a man between 65 and 85 years old with active or convalescent COVID-19. CDR3 in amino acids: CASSLQGGGETQYF. The CDR3 DNA is TGTGCTAGCAGCTTACAGGGCGGTGGAGAGACCCAGTACTTC.